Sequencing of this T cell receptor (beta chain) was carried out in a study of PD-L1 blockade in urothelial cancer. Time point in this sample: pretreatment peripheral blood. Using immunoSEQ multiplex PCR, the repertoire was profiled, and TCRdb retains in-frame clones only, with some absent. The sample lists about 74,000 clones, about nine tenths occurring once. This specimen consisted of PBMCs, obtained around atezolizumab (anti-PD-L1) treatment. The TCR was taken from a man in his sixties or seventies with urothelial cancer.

In DNA, the CDR3 is TGTGCCAGCAGCTTAGGCTCGGCTAGCGGGAGGTCCCAACGTGCGCAGTATTTT. Its protein product is CASSLGSASGRSQRAQYF. The rearrangement uses TRBV11-2 and TRBJ2-3; 11 bases align to TRBD2. The CDR3 is made up of 18 amino acids. From germline, CDR1 is SGHAT and CDR2 FQNNGV. The V and J ends lost 1 base and 10 bases, in that order; junction bases with no gene match: 16.